This T cell receptor beta chain derives from a study of spatial heterogeneity in lung cancer. In this sample, this clonotype turned up many times. Time point described: sample taken at primary tumor resection. Whole RNA, which was extracted from tumor, nontumor lung tissue or frozen PBMC, was sequenced without any cell sorting. Trimming took 6 bases from V and 2 from J; bases not matched to a gene: 6. This CDR3 region has 15 residues. Each CDR3 protein gets one entry after TCRdb re-called the 5' RACE reads with MiXCR. The top ten hold 5.5% to 7% of the sample, which has some 83,000 distinct CDR3 sequences, approximately 21% seen once.

This chain links TRBV12-3 or TRBV12-4 with TRBJ2-7, with 11 positions matching TRBD1. The TCR was taken from a male donor with early-stage non-small cell lung cancer. This specimen was PBMCs, taken at surgery. The CDR3 DNA reads TGTGCCAGCAGAAGGACAGGGGGCGACGCCTACGAGCAGTACTTC. Its protein is CASRRTGGDAYEQYF.